Shown below are 3 T cell receptor beta chains from a single sample sequenced in a study of CD4+ T cells in melanoma (dated by TCRdb to between 2022 and 2023). Library preparation used the immunoSEQ multiplex PCR assay. In its TCRdb copy, this immuneACCESS table keeps in-frame sequences only and misses some clones. Where compared with another copy, unresolved V genes explain less than half of these, and the others have no known cause. The sample table records more than 90,000 clones; approximately 90% of these occur just once. The leading ten clones occupy around 3% of the sample. The sequencing input was peripheral blood. These receptors originate from a human donor with melanoma.

This sequence joins TRBV30 and TRBJ2-3, with 9 bases identical to TRBD1. J gave up 0 bases and V 2 bases, and 3 bases lay outside the gene matches. CDR3 length: 15 amino acids. Germline CDR1 is GTSNPN and CDR2 is SVGIG (reference sequence). CDR3 residues: CAWSMTGGSTDTQYF. The DNA for the CDR3 is TGTGCCTGGAGTATGACAGGGGGTAGCACAGATACGCAGTATTTT.

Concerning this clone itself: Other DNA sequences in this sample translate to the same CDR3. The rearrangement uses TRBV5-6 and TRBJ2-3; 9 bases agree with TRBD2. V gave up 2 bases and J gave up 7 bases; unmatched junction bases: 8. Per germline, CDR1 SGHDT and CDR2 YYEEEE. The CDR3 loop spans 15 amino acids. CDR3 coding DNA: TGTGCCAGCAGCTTAACAGCGGGGGGCACGCATACGCAGTATTTT. This codes for CASSLTAGGTHTQYF.

V and J are TRBV6-1 and TRBJ1-2, with D uncertain. CDR1 is MNHNS and CDR2 is SASEGT in the germline V gene. Trimming took 8 bases from V and 5 from J, leaving 6 bases between them. The CDR3 extends over 10 amino acids. CDR3 loop: CASRTYGYTF. As DNA, the CDR3 is TGTGCCAGCCGAACTTATGGCTACACCTTC.